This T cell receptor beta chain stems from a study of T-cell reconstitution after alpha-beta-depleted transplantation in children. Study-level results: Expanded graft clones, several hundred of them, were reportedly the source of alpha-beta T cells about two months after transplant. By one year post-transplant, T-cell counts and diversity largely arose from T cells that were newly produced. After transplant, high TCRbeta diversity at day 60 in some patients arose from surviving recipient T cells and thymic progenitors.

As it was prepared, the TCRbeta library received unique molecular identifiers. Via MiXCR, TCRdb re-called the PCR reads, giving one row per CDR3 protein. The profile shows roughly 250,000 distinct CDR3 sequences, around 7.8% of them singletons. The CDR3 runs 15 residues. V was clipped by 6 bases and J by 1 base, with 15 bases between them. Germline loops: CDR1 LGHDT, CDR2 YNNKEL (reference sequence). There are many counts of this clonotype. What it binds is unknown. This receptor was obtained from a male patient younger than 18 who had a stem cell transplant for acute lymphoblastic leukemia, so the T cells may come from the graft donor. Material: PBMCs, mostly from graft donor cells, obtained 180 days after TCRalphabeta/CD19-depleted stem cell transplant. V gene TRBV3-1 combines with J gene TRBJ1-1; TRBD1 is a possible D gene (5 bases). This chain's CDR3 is CASSPAGTENTEAFF. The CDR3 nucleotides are TGTGCCAGCAGTCCTGCCGGGACGGAGAACACTGAAGCTTTCTTT.